This is a list of T cell receptor beta chains from one sample in a study of CD8+ T cells in alopecia areata. The method was immunoSEQ multiplex PCR; TCRdb's version includes in-frame clones alone and lacks a portion of them. The profile shows 110,000 or so clones, 55% to 60% of them singletons. The sequences come from CD4+ T cells sorted from blood, collected at week 24, from a patient treated with tofacitinib. The receptors shown here come from a human donor with alopecia areata. Each CDR3 is given with its conserved first and last residue. A D gene is named only where the DNA matches it firmly. Only some rows state a clone size, as once, few, many or a class for expanded clones.

TRBJ2-3	TRBD2	few	TRBV5-1	CASKRSGGATDTQYF	TGCGCCAGCAAGCGGAGCGGGGGGGCGACAGATACGCAGTATTTT
TRBJ2-3	.	.	TRBV5-1	CASSSTGDTQYF	TGCGCCAGCAGCTCGACGGGGGATACGCAGTATTTT
TRBJ2-5	.	few	TRBV5-4	CASSLGVDQETQYF	TGTGCCAGCAGCTTGGGTGTAGACCAGGAGACCCAGTACTTC
TRBJ2-6	.	.	TRBV4-3	CASSHDRPSGANVLTF	TGCGCCAGCAGCCACGACCGCCCATCTGGGGCCAACGTCCTGACTTTC
TRBJ1-5	.	.	TRBV7-2	CASSLDGQPQHF	TGTGCCAGCAGCTTAGATGGTCAGCCCCAGCATTTT
TRBJ1-2	.	.	TRBV7-9	CASSLGGGGRYGYTF	TGTGCCAGCAGCTTAGGAGGGGGAGGAAGGTATGGCTACACCTTC
TRBJ2-3	.	few	TRBV29-1	CSVDPGFPDTQYF	TGCAGCGTTGATCCAGGGTTCCCAGATACGCAGTATTTT
TRBJ2-1	TRBD2	.	TRBV7-2	CASSLRSSGVTEQFF	TGTGCCAGCAGCTTACGGAGTAGCGGGGTGACTGAGCAGTTCTTC
TRBJ2-4	.	.	TRBV21-1	CASSKDEGEENIQYF	TGTGCCAGCAGCAAAGATGAAGGGGAAGAAAACATTCAGTACTTC
TRBJ1-6	.	once	TRBV5-1	CASRRGAYNSPLHF	TGCGCCAGCAGACGAGGAGCCTATAATTCACCCCTCCACTTT
TRBJ1-6	.	.	TRBV7-9	CASSLAGSVSPLHF	TGTGCCAGCAGCTTAGCTGGATCGGTTTCACCCCTCCACTTT
TRBJ1-1	.	few	TRBV18	CASSPPVGFNTEAFF	TGTGCCAGCTCACCGCCAGTGGGCTTCAACACTGAAGCTTTCTTT
TRBJ1-2	.	few	TRBV25-1	CASSGWGDGYTF	TGTGCCAGCAGTGGATGGGGGGATGGCTACACCTTC
TRBJ2-1	TRBD2	few	TRBV4-2	CASSPLGLAGGLSSYNEQFF	TGTGCCAGCAGCCCCTTAGGACTAGCGGGGGGCTTGAGCTCCTACAATGAGCAGTTCTTC
TRBJ1-1	.	.	TRBV7-2	CASSLGARLEEAFF	TGTGCCAGCAGCTTAGGGGCAAGGCTTGAAGAAGCTTTCTTT
TRBJ2-3	.	few	TRBV18	CASSPPLTDTQYF	TGTGCCAGCTCACCACCGCTCACAGATACGCAGTATTTT
TRBJ2-4	.	few	TRBV29-1	CSVEDGGAKNIQYF	TGCAGCGTTGAAGATGGGGGGGCCAAAAACATTCAGTACTTC
TRBJ1-4	.	few	TRBV11-3	CASSPPRDPGEEKLFF	TGTGCCAGCAGCCCGCCCCGGGACCCGGGAGAAGAAAAACTGTTTTTT
TRBJ2-3	.	once	TRBV5-1	CASSFQRGMDTQYF	TGCGCCAGCAGCTTTCAACGGGGGATGGATACGCAGTATTTT
TRBJ2-3	.	.	TRBV2	CASRLLAFVADTQYF	TGTGCCAGCAGGTTGCTAGCGTTCGTCGCAGATACGCAGTATTTT
TRBJ1-1	TRBD1	few	TRBV7-2	CASSAQKSGGTEAFF	TGTGCCAGCAGCGCCCAAAAATCAGGGGGCACTGAAGCTTTCTTT
TRBJ1-6	.	.	TRBV2	CASSQVPAASPLHF	TGTGCCAGCAGTCAGGTACCAGCGGCGTCACCCCTCCACTTT
TRBJ2-1	TRBD2	.	TRBV4-2	CASSQDAWTSGAAYNEQFF	TGTGCCAGCAGCCAAGATGCCTGGACTAGCGGGGCAGCCTACAATGAGCAGTTCTTC
TRBJ2-1	.	.	TRBV5-1	CASSSGQWSYNEQFF	TGCGCCAGCAGCTCCGGGCAGTGGTCCTACAATGAGCAGTTCTTC
TRBJ2-7	TRBD1	.	TRBV2	CASSNLGQGEGEQYF	TGTGCCAGCAGTAACCTTGGACAGGGGGAAGGTGAGCAGTACTTC
TRBJ2-5	.	.	TRBV25-1	CASSETGPGETQYF	TGTGCCAGCAGTGAGACGGGACCTGGGGAGACCCAGTACTTC
TRBJ1-2	TRBD1	few	TRBV15	CATSRDRGTGYGYTF	TGTGCCACCAGCAGAGATAGAGGGACAGGCTATGGCTACACCTTC
TRBJ2-7	.	once	TRBV9	CASSPLLAAGSNEQYF	TGTGCCAGCAGCCCCCTCTTAGCGGCAGGCTCGAACGAGCAGTACTTC
TRBJ2-3	.	.	TRBV7-2	CASSPRSSDTQYF	TGTGCCAGCAGCCCCCGGTCCTCAGATACGCAGTATTTT
TRBJ1-1	.	.	TRBV2	CASSDEGRGNTEAFF	TGTGCCAGCAGTGACGAGGGGAGGGGTAACACTGAAGCTTTCTTT
TRBJ1-5	.	.	TRBV6-1	CASSAGHNQPQHF	TGTGCCAGCAGTGCGGGACACAATCAGCCCCAGCATTTT
TRBJ1-3	.	.	TRBV29-1	CSGPDGDLSGNTIYF	TGCAGCGGTCCAGACGGGGACCTCTCTGGAAACACCATATATTTT
TRBJ2-7	TRBD1	.	TRBV5-1	CASSLDRGAYEQYF	TGCGCCAGCAGCTTGGACAGGGGGGCCTACGAGCAGTACTTC
TRBJ2-3	.	.	TRBV19	CASSIVSRIGSTDTQYF	TGTGCCAGTAGTATAGTCTCCAGAATCGGAAGCACAGATACGCAGTATTTT
TRBJ2-3	.	.	TRBV30	CAWQDNTDTQYF	TGTGCCTGGCAGGACAACACAGATACGCAGTATTTT
TRBJ2-5	TRBD2	.	TRBV6-5	CASMGTSGVETQYF	TGTGCTTCCATGGGGACTAGCGGGGTTGAGACCCAGTACTTC
TRBJ2-5	.	.	TRBV11-1	CASRQSGRSQETQYF	TGTGCCAGCAGACAATCAGGACGTAGCCAAGAGACCCAGTACTTC
TRBJ1-3	.	.	TRBV7-9	CASSLVGSYGNTIYF	TGTGCCAGCAGCTTAGTTGGCAGCTACGGAAACACCATATATTTT
TRBJ1-6	.	.	TRBV4-1	CASSPWIQGEVNSPLHF	TGCGCCAGCAGCCCCTGGATACAAGGGGAGGTGAATTCACCCCTCCACTTT
TRBJ2-6	.	few	TRBV5-8	CASSLGRQRSSGANVLTF	TGTGCCAGCAGCTTAGGAAGACAGAGGAGCTCTGGGGCCAACGTCCTGACTTTC
TRBJ2-1	TRBD2	.	TRBV29-1	CSAAPVAGGNNEQFF	TGCAGCGCCGCCCCAGTAGCGGGGGGGAACAATGAGCAGTTCTTC
TRBJ1-1	TRBD1	.	TRBV15	CATSRSRGTGGETEAFF	TGTGCCACCAGCAGGTCTAGGGGGACAGGGGGAGAAACTGAAGCTTTCTTT
TRBJ1-2	.	.	TRBV7-8	CASSLEGDYGYTF	TGTGCCAGCAGCTTAGAAGGGGACTATGGCTACACCTTC
TRBJ2-3	TRBD2	.	TRBV5-1	CASSLGTSVGSDTQYF	TGCGCCAGCAGCTTGGGCACTAGCGTGGGTTCAGATACGCAGTATTTT
TRBJ2-1	.	few	TRBV30	CAWSPPGPNNEQFF	TGTGCCTGGAGTCCACCGGGACCCAACAATGAGCAGTTCTTC
TRBJ2-1	.	.	TRBV4-1	CASSQEGVGGSYNEQFF	TGCGCCAGCAGCCAAGAAGGGGTCGGGGGCTCCTACAATGAGCAGTTCTTC
TRBJ2-5	.	.	TRBV25-1	CASSEFWSGKETQYF	TGTGCCAGCAGTGAATTTTGGTCAGGAAAAGAGACCCAGTACTTC
TRBJ2-1	.	.	TRBV5-1	CASSFGDGGVDEQFF	TGCGCCAGCAGCTTCGGGGATGGAGGGGTCGATGAGCAGTTCTTC
TRBJ2-1	TRBD1	.	TRBV15	CATSSPPGTASYNEQFF	TGTGCCACCAGCAGTCCCCCCGGGACAGCTTCCTACAATGAGCAGTTCTTC
TRBJ1-1	TRBD1	once	TRBV11-3	CASSNTGGEAFF	TGTGCCAGCAGCAATACAGGGGGTGAAGCTTTCTTT